The 20 T cell receptor beta chains below all came from one sample that was sequenced in a study of blood T cell repertoires in COVID-19. Sequencing used immunoSEQ multiplex PCR; TCRdb keeps in-frame clones, though not all of them. The table has about 260,000 clones, less than 90% seen once. Sequenced sample: peripheral blood. The source of these receptors is a man aged 60 to 75 who had recovered from COVID-19.

This chain uses TRBV5-6 with TRBJ2-2; 7 bases line up with TRBD1. The CDR3 consists of 15 residues. Germline CDR1 and CDR2: SGHDT and YYEEEE. The ends lost 4 bases at V and 0 bases at J; junction bases unmatched: 3. The CDR3 protein is CASSDTGANTGELFF. CDR3 nucleotide sequence: TGTGCCAGCAGCGATACAGGGGCGAACACCGGGGAGCTGTTTTTT.

CDR3 region: CASSHLGGTQYF. Here the CDR3 DNA reads TGTGCCAGCAGTCATTTGGGAGGGACCCAGTACTTC. The chain combines TRBV14 with TRBJ2-5; maybe TRBD2 (6 bases). Germline CDR1 SGHDN, CDR2 FVKESK. V shed 6 bases and J shed 7 bases, with 12 bases lying between them. This CDR3 comprises 12 residues.

This sequence joins TRBV19 and TRBJ1-5; a weak D match, TRBD1 (6 bases). CDR1 is LNHDA, CDR2 SQIVND, per germline (reference sequence). This CDR3 spans 15 amino acids. V dropped 4 bases and J dropped 1 base, with 11 bases sitting between them. This CDR3 is CASSTDRSSNQPQHF. The CDR3 DNA reads as TGTGCCAGTAGTACAGACAGGTCGAGCAATCAGCCCCAGCATTTT.

This sequence joins TRBV2 and TRBJ1-5, with a possible D match to TRBD1 (5 bases). The CDR3 has 13 residues. CDR1 is SNHLY and CDR2 is FYNNEI in the germline V gene. V lost 7 bases and J lost 1, with 8 bases in between. The DNA for the CDR3 is TGTGCCAGCATGGCAGGGAGCAATCAGCCCCAGCATTTT. It encodes CASMAGSNQPQHF.

The V call is TRBV27, the J call TRBJ1-1; TRBD1 agrees at 7 bases. Germline V gene sequence: CDR1 MNHEY, CDR2 SMNVEV (reference sequence). J lost 1 base, V lost 6 bases, and 5 bases had no gene match. The CDR3 totals 14 residues. CDR3 sequence: CASRTTGANTEAFF. DNA of the CDR3: TGTGCCAGCAGAACCACAGGGGCGAACACTGAAGCTTTCTTT.

The V and J genes are TRBV12-1 and TRBJ2-7; the table assigns TRBD2, which was not confirmed against the DNA. TRBV12-1 corresponds to a pseudogene. There are 19 residues in the CDR3. CDR3: CASSSGGGLAGEASYEQYF. Here the CDR3 DNA reads TGTGCCAGCAGCTCCGGGGGGGGGCTAGCGGGAGAGGCGTCCTACGAGCAGTACTTC.

V gene TRBV7-9 combines with J gene TRBJ1-6; 8 nucleotides line up with TRBD1. The ends lost 4 bases at V and 9 bases at J; junction bases unmatched: 8. This CDR3 spans 15 amino acids. CDR1 is SEHNR, CDR2 FQNEAQ, per germline (reference sequence). CDR3 loop: CASSSLDRAGSPLHF. In nucleotides, the CDR3 is TGTGCCAGCAGCTCCTTGGACAGGGCTGGTTCACCCCTCCACTTT. Drawing the rest from reference TRBV7-9 and TRBJ1-6, the complete variable domain is DTGVSQNPRHKITKRGQNVTFRCDPISEHNRLYWYRQTLGQGPEFLTYFQNEAQLEKSRLLSDRFSAERPKGSFSTLEIQRTEQGDSAMYLCASSSLDRAGSPLHFGNGTRLTVT.

The J gene is TRBJ2-1, the V gene TRBV5-1; D might be TRBD1 (6 bases). The V gene's germline CDR1 is SGHRS and CDR2 YFSETQ. V was pared by 0 bases and J by 6 bases, with 13 bases between. This CDR3 has 15 amino acids. CDR3 in amino acids: CASSLAAGVGNEQFF. In DNA form, the CDR3 reads TGCGCCAGCAGCTTGGCGGCAGGGGTGGGCAATGAGCAGTTCTTC.

The V gene is TRBV2, the J gene TRBJ1-4; no clear D. Per germline, CDR1 SNHLY and CDR2 FYNNEI. This CDR3 has 12 amino acids. The germline V and J ends were trimmed by 6 bases and 8 bases, with 10 bases remaining between them. This CDR3 is CASSPGREKLFF. CDR3 coding DNA: TGTGCCAGCAGCCCGGGTCGGGAAAAACTGTTTTTT.

The chain employs TRBV7-6 and TRBJ2-5; TRBD2 agrees at 11 bases. The CDR3 length is 15 residues. J lost 2 bases, V lost 8 bases, and 7 bases had no gene match. CDR1 and CDR2 (germline): SGHVS, FNYEAQ. CDR3 region: CASLQGTSGQETQYF. The CDR3 bases are TGTGCCAGCCTACAGGGGACTAGCGGACAAGAGACCCAGTACTTC.

The chain joins TRBV19 to TRBJ2-2; unclear D gene. The CDR3 has 13 residues. Trimming took 10 bases from V and 6 from J, leaving 15 bases between them. From germline, CDR1 is LNHDA and CDR2 SQIVND (reference sequence). In nucleotides, the CDR3 is TGTGCCACGTCTCGTACGGGTTCCGGGGAGCTGTTTTTT. Amino acid sequence: CATSRTGSGELFF.

The V call is TRBV5-4, the J call TRBJ1-2; D gene uncertain. The CDR3 has 15 residues. Trimming left V 0 bases short and J 6 bases short, with 15 bases between. Germline lookup yields CDR1 SGHNT and CDR2 YYREEE (reference sequence). The CDR3 is CASSLVRVSGDGYTF. The CDR3 bases are TGTGCCAGCAGCTTGGTTCGGGTTTCCGGAGATGGCTACACCTTC.

This chain connects TRBV30 to TRBJ1-4; D may be TRBD1 (6 bases). V was clipped by 2 bases and J by 5 bases, with 15 bases between them. The CDR3 extends over 15 amino acids. The germline CDR1 and CDR2 sequences are GTSNPN and SVGIG (reference sequence). CDR3 sequence (DNA): TGTGCCTGGAGTCCCATTATGGGGGCAAATGAAAAACTGTTTTTT. Amino acid sequence: CAWSPIMGANEKLFF.

The gene calls are TRBV5-5 and TRBJ2-5; D perhaps matches TRBD2 (7 bases). Germline CDR1 reads SGHKS; CDR2 reads YYEKEE (reference sequence). Trimming shortened V by 4 bases and J by 5 bases, and 15 bases separated the two germline ends. This CDR3 contains 14 residues. The CDR3 DNA sequence: TGTGCCAGCAGCGGCCGGGGGGCCGGCGAGACCCAGTACTTC. This sequence encodes CASSGRGAGETQYF. The full variable domain, in which reference TRBV5-5 and TRBJ2-5 provide the parts outside the CDR3, is DAGVTQSPTHLIKTRGQQVTLRCSPISGHKSVSWYQQVLGQGPQFIFQYYEKEERGRGNFPDRFSARQFPNYSSELNVNALLLGDSALYLCASSGRGAGETQYFGPGTRLLVL.

This sequence joins TRBV18 and TRBJ1-2; 7 bases agree with TRBD1. The CDR3 is made up of 17 amino acids. J gave up 1 base and V 4 bases, and 12 bases lay outside the gene matches. Germline V gives CDR1 KGHSH, CDR2 LQKENI. This chain's CDR3 is CASSRTRGDRDNYGYTF. CDR3 DNA: TGTGCCAGCTCACGGACCAGGGGGGACAGAGATAACTATGGCTACACCTTC.

This chain links TRBV7-2 with TRBJ2-5; D is unresolved. Germline CDR1 reads SGHTA; CDR2 reads FQGNSA. The CDR3 is 14 residues long. V was shortened by 5 bases and J by 1 base, with 11 bases between the two germline ends. In DNA form, the CDR3 reads TGTGCCAGCAGCGGCGACATCAGCCAAGAGACCCAGTACTTC. It translates to CASSGDISQETQYF.

The DNA of the CDR3 is TGTGCCAGCAGCGTGGGCCAATCCTACAATGAGCAGTTCTTC. Its translation: CASSVGQSYNEQFF. V gene TRBV9 combines with J gene TRBJ2-1; no clear D. V shed 2 bases and J shed 1 base, with 7 bases lying between them. Germline V gives CDR1 SGDLS, CDR2 YYNGEE. The CDR3 spans 14 residues. Based on the CDR3 plus reference TRBV9 and TRBJ2-1, the full variable domain is DSGVTQTPKHLITATGQRVTLRCSPRSGDLSVYWYQQSLDQGLQFLIQYYNGEERAKGNILERFSAQQFPDLHSELNLSSLELGDSALYFCASSVGQSYNEQFFGPGTRLTVL.

This clone was seen only once. The J gene is TRBJ2-7, the V gene TRBV27; no clear D. CDR1 is MNHEY, CDR2 SMNVEV, per germline (reference sequence). There are 12 residues in the CDR3. With 6 bases removed from V and 7 bases from J, the gap between germline ends came to 13 bases. CDR3 DNA: TGTGCCAGCAGCACCGACGGGTGGGAGCAGTACTTC. Protein sequence: CASSTDGWEQYF.

The J gene is TRBJ1-1, the V gene TRBV27, with TRBD1 matching over 10 bases. Germline V gene sequence: CDR1 MNHEY, CDR2 SMNVEV (reference sequence). With V trimmed by 5 bases and J by 4 bases, 7 bases remained unmatched. This CDR3 is 15 amino acids long. This CDR3 reads CASSPTGGAGTEAFF. Here the CDR3 DNA reads TGTGCCAGCAGTCCGACAGGGGGCGCGGGCACTGAAGCTTTCTTT.

The chain employs TRBV5-5 and TRBJ1-5; maybe TRBD1 (5 bases). The CDR3 extends over 15 amino acids. The germline V gene has CDR1 SGHKS and CDR2 YYEKEE (reference sequence). The germline V and J ends were trimmed by 2 bases and 3 bases, with 12 bases remaining between them. CDR3 in DNA: TGTGCCAGCAGCTTCCGGTCAGGGTTCAATCAGCCCCAGCATTTT. This gives the protein CASSFRSGFNQPQHF.